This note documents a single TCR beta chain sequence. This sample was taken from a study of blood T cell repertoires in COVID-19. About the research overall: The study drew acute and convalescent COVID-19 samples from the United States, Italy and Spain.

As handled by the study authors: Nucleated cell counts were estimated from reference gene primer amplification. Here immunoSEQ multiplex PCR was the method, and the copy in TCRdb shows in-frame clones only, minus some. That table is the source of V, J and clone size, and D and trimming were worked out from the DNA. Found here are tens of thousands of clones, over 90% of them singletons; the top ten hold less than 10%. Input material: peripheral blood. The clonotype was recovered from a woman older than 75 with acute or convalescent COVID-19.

DNA for the CDR3: TGTGCCAGCATCGGGAGTATCGAGCAGTACTTC. Protein product: CASIGSIEQYF. The chain uses TRBV6-5 and TRBJ2-7; D may be TRBD2 (6 bases). The V gene's germline CDR1 is MNHEY and CDR2 SVGAGI. With 7 bases removed from V and 6 bases from J, the gap between germline ends came to 10 bases. The CDR3 has 11 residues.